Below are 21 T cell receptor beta chains sequenced from a single sample in a study of T cell changes during pregnancy in multiple sclerosis. The protocol was immunoSEQ multiplex PCR, while the TCRdb copy is restricted to in-frame clones and leaves out a portion. The repertoire holds 42,000 or so clones, with 87% as singletons. This sample comprised CD4+ T cells from peripheral blood mononuclear cells, obtained after pregnancy. These receptors all come from a female donor with multiple sclerosis, enrolled in a pregnancy study.

There are a few counts of this clone. V usage is TRBV18 and J usage is TRBJ1-1; D unresolved. Per germline, CDR1 KGHSH and CDR2 LQKENI. This CDR3 region has 15 residues. Between the trimmed V and J ends, which lost 1 base and 5 bases, there was a span of 14 bases. The CDR3 region has the DNA TGTGCCAGCTCACCACGAAGAGGTGATGGTACTGAAGCTTTCTTT. Encoded protein: CASSPRRGDGTEAFF.

This chain connects TRBV2 to TRBJ1-4, with a weak D call TRBD1 (5 bases). The CDR3 length is 13 residues. The germline V and J ends were trimmed by 5 bases and 8 bases, with 12 bases remaining between them. Germline CDR1 SNHLY, CDR2 FYNNEI. CDR3: CASSRTWWEKLFF. In DNA, the CDR3 is TGTGCCAGCAGTCGGACATGGTGGGAAAAACTGTTTTTT. The full variable domain, completed using reference TRBV2 and TRBJ1-4, is EPEVTQTPSHQVTQMGQEVILRCVPISNHLYFYWYRQILGQKVEFLVSFYNNEISEKSEIFDDQFSVERPDGSNFTLKIRSTKLEDSAMYFCASSRTWWEKLFFGSGTQLSVL.

This sequence joins TRBV5-1 and TRBJ1-3; the match to TRBD1 covers 7 bases. J lost 0 bases, V lost 3 bases, and 12 bases had no gene match. The CDR3 runs to 18 residues. CDR1 is SGHRS and CDR2 is YFSETQ in the germline V gene. The CDR3 spells CASSWGLRGQRSGNTIYF. Written as DNA, the CDR3 is TGCGCCAGCAGCTGGGGACTTAGGGGACAGCGCTCTGGAAACACCATATATTTT.

This chain joins TRBV2 and TRBJ1-5; 7 bases fit TRBD1. Germline V gene sequence: CDR1 SNHLY, CDR2 FYNNEI. Unmatched junction bases numbered 5, after V lost 7 bases and J lost 5 bases. This CDR3 has 13 amino acids. For the CDR3, the DNA is TGTGCCAGCAACGGAGGGGGCGATCAGCCCCAGCATTTT. This codes for CASNGGGDQPQHF.

The chain is built from TRBV2 and TRBJ1-3, with TRBD1 as a possible D gene (6 bases). The CDR3 runs 15 residues. Germline CDR1 SNHLY, CDR2 FYNNEI. Trimming shortened V by 2 bases and J by 0 bases, and 8 bases separated the two germline ends. CDR3 DNA sequence: TGTGCCAGCAGTGAACGGACAGACTCTGGAAACACCATATATTTT. Protein sequence: CASSERTDSGNTIYF. Combining the CDR3 with reference TRBV2 and TRBJ1-3 gives the whole variable domain EPEVTQTPSHQVTQMGQEVILRCVPISNHLYFYWYRQILGQKVEFLVSFYNNEISEKSEIFDDQFSVERPDGSNFTLKIRSTKLEDSAMYFCASSERTDSGNTIYFGEGSWLTVV.

CDR3 loop: CASSMISGGALETQYF. The CDR3 DNA follows: TGTGCCAGTAGTATGATTAGCGGGGGGGCTCTAGAGACCCAGTACTTC. J is TRBJ2-5 and V is TRBV19, with 11 positions matching TRBD2. The CDR3 consists of 16 residues. Germline values: CDR1 LNHDA, CDR2 SQIVND (reference sequence). Unmatched junction bases numbered 7, after V lost 3 bases and J lost 4 bases.

On this clone itself: A read error may account for a junction end that differs from germline. This sequence joins TRBV30 and TRBJ2-2, with D maybe TRBD2 (6 bases). The CDR3 has 13 amino acids. The germline V gene encodes CDR1 GTSNPN and CDR2 SVGIG (reference sequence). CDR3 loop: CAWNGGNTGELFF. CDR3 in DNA: TGTGCGTGGAACGGGGGGAACACCGGGGAGCTGTTTTTT.

This chain uses TRBV7-9 with TRBJ2-7, with a possible D match to TRBD1 (6 bases). The CDR3 is 12 residues long. The germline V gene encodes CDR1 SEHNR and CDR2 FQNEAQ (reference sequence). Trimming took off 3 bases at V and 6 bases at J, with 9 bases between the two ends. DNA of the CDR3: TGTGCCAGCAGCTTCCTGGGGGCCGAGCAGTACTTC. Protein product: CASSFLGAEQYF.

The rearrangement uses TRBV9 and TRBJ2-2, with D perhaps matching TRBD2 (5 bases). V lost 4 bases and J lost 7, with 17 bases in between. The germline V gene encodes CDR1 SGDLS and CDR2 YYNGEE. This CDR3 contains 15 residues. The CDR3 DNA sequence: TGTGCCAGCAGCCGTAGGTCCGCCGCGGGCGGGGAGCTGTTTTTT. Amino acids: CASSRRSAAGGELFF. Based on the CDR3 plus reference TRBV9 and TRBJ2-2, the full variable domain is DSGVTQTPKHLITATGQRVTLRCSPRSGDLSVYWYQQSLDQGLQFLIQYYNGEERAKGNILERFSAQQFPDLHSELNLSSLELGDSALYFCASSRRSAAGGELFFGEGSRLTVL.

The J gene is TRBJ2-1, the V gene TRBV27, with 13 bases aligning to TRBD2. The length of the CDR3 is 19 residues. In germline, CDR1 is MNHEY, CDR2 SMNVEV (reference sequence). Trimming cost V 4 bases and J 4 bases; bases outside gene matches: 13. In nucleotides, the CDR3 is TGTGCCAGCAGTTATGGACTAGCGGGGGCTAAACCGGGGTACAATGAGCAGTTCTTC. It encodes CASSYGLAGAKPGYNEQFF.

The chain joins TRBV5-1 to TRBJ1-2; 8 nucleotides line up with TRBD1. After removal of 0 bases from V and 7 bases from J, the junction contained 11 bases not matched to a gene. Germline V gene lookup returns CDR1 SGHRS and CDR2 YFSETQ. The CDR3 covers 16 residues. The CDR3, as DNA: TGCGCCAGCAGCTTGGTGTGGGGCCGACAGGGGACTGGCTACACCTTC. Its protein is CASSLVWGRQGTGYTF. Filled out from reference TRBV5-1 and TRBJ1-2, the complete variable domain reads KAGVTQTPRYLIKTRGQQVTLSCSPISGHRSVSWYQQTPGQGLQFLFEYFSETQRNKGNFPGRFSGRQFSNSRSEMNVSTLELGDSALYLCASSLVWGRQGTGYTFGSGTRLTVV.

The rearrangement uses TRBV28 and TRBJ2-1; D possibly corresponds to TRBD2 (5 bases). The CDR3 spans 12 residues. Trimming took off 5 bases at V and 9 bases at J, with 11 bases between the two ends. Germline V gene lookup returns CDR1 MDHEN and CDR2 SYDVKM. The chain's CDR3 is CASSLGVGEQFF. CDR3 coding DNA: TGTGCCAGCAGTCTCGGGGTGGGTGAGCAGTTCTTC.

This rearrangement joins TRBV5-4 to TRBJ2-1; 9 nucleotides agree with TRBD1. The CDR3 spans 15 residues. Trimming cost V 0 bases and J 8 bases; bases outside gene matches: 6. Germline CDR1 SGHNT, CDR2 YYREEE (reference sequence). CDR3 nucleotide sequence: TGTGCCAGCAGCTTGGCCGAGACAGGGGGATATGAGCAGTTCTTC. This encodes CASSLAETGGYEQFF.

J is TRBJ1-2 and V is TRBV6-5; a possible D gene is TRBD1 (6 bases). The CDR3 runs to 14 residues. Trimming stripped 5 bases from V and 7 bases from J, with 17 bases between. Germline loops: CDR1 MNHEY, CDR2 SVGAGI. CDR3 in DNA: TGTGCCAGCAGTCACAGGGTCGTGAAGGGTGGCTACACCTTC. Amino acid sequence: CASSHRVVKGGYTF.

The J gene is TRBJ2-1, the V gene TRBV5-4, with 10 bases fitting TRBD2. CDR3 length: 17 residues. V dropped 1 base and J dropped 4; count of bases not matched to a gene: 8. Germline-derived CDR1 and CDR2 are SGHNT and YYREEE (reference sequence). The CDR3 sequence: CASSLPSGGSWYNEQFF. The CDR3 coding sequence is TGTGCCAGCAGCTTGCCTAGCGGGGGCTCTTGGTACAATGAGCAGTTCTTC.

As concerns this clone: One end of the junction is discordant with germline, which a read error may explain. The J gene is TRBJ2-2, the V gene TRBV5-1; maybe TRBD1 (6 bases). This CDR3 comprises 14 residues. Germline values: CDR1 SGHRS, CDR2 YFSETQ. CDR3 protein: CASSVGQNAGELFF. In DNA form, the CDR3 reads TGCGCCAGCAGCGTTGGACAGAACGCCGGGGAGCTGTTTTTT.

The genes are TRBV6-5 and TRBJ1-4; D unclear. Looked up from germline, CDR1 is MNHEY and CDR2 is SVGAGI. Trimming shortened V by 5 bases and J by 7 bases, and 11 bases separated the two germline ends. This CDR3 is built from 13 residues. The CDR3 DNA is TGTGCCAGCAGTCCCTTGTCCGGTGAAAAACTGTTTTTT. It encodes CASSPLSGEKLFF.

The CDR3: CASSYRGQFYGYTF. The CDR3 DNA is TGTGCCAGCAGTTACCGTGGACAGTTCTATGGCTACACCTTC. V gene TRBV6-5 combines with J gene TRBJ1-2; tentative D call: TRBD1 (6 bases). The CDR3 sequence is 14 residues long. Germline CDR1 MNHEY, CDR2 SVGAGI. The V end lost 2 bases, the J end lost 4 bases, and 11 bases lay between the germline ends.

The chain carries TRBV2 and TRBJ2-7, with D tentatively TRBD1 (6 bases). The CDR3 has 16 residues. Germline V gene data show CDR1 as SNHLY and CDR2 as FYNNEI. Trimming took off 8 bases at V and 1 base at J, with 21 bases between the two ends. The CDR3 DNA reads TGTGCCAGCCGTCTGAACAGGGTGGCTAGTTCCTACGAGCAGTACTTC. Translated, it gives CASRLNRVASSYEQYF.

The V and J genes are TRBV7-2 and TRBJ2-7, with TRBD2 as a possible D gene (8 bases). CDR3 length: 15 amino acids. Germline CDR1 reads SGHTA; CDR2 reads FQGNSA. V was shortened by 2 bases and J by 2 bases, with 13 bases between the two germline ends. The CDR3 coding sequence is TGTGCCAGCAGCTTAAGCGGGGGACAGACCTACGAGCAGTACTTC. Translated: CASSLSGGQTYEQYF.

This clone was seen only once. The chain couples TRBV6-5 to TRBJ1-5; no clear D gene. V lost 0 bases, J lost 2 bases, and 8 bases lay in between. CDR1 is MNHEY, CDR2 SVGAGI, per germline. This CDR3 spans 15 amino acids. The CDR3: CASSYSRTGNQPQHF. The CDR3 DNA reads as TGTGCCAGCAGTTACTCCCGTACGGGCAATCAGCCCCAGCATTTT.